The clone carrying this T cell receptor (beta chain) was detected a few times. Its antigen is as yet unknown. V lost 2 bases to trimming and J lost 7 bases; unmatched junction nucleotides: 12. Germline lookup yields CDR1 SGHRS and CDR2 YFSETQ. The CDR3 sequence is 17 residues long. The data stem from a study of T-cell reconstitution after alpha-beta-depleted transplantation in children. Whole-study findings and limits: It was reported that alpha-beta T cells came from several hundred expanded graft clones (about two months after transplant). In some patients, recipient T cells and intrathymic progenitors surviving conditioning explained high day-60 diversity. By one year post-transplant, T-cell counts and diversity largely arose from T cells that were newly produced.

Unique molecular identifiers were incorporated during preparation of the TCRbeta library. TCRdb recomputed calls from the PCR reads with MiXCR, one row per CDR3 protein. Of about 490,000 distinct CDR3 sequences listed, roughly a tenth are singletons. This sequence was found in a child aged 2 to 10 with inherited bone marrow failure, due to receive a stem cell transplant. The sequencing here drew on PBMCs, taken before TCRalphabeta/CD19-depleted stem cell transplant. The V call is TRBV5-1, the J call TRBJ2-1; 10 bases are a match to TRBD2. The CDR3 DNA reads as TGCGCCAGCAGCTTTCACTACGGGACTAGCGATGGTAATGAGCAGTTCTTC. This translates into CASSFHYGTSDGNEQFF.